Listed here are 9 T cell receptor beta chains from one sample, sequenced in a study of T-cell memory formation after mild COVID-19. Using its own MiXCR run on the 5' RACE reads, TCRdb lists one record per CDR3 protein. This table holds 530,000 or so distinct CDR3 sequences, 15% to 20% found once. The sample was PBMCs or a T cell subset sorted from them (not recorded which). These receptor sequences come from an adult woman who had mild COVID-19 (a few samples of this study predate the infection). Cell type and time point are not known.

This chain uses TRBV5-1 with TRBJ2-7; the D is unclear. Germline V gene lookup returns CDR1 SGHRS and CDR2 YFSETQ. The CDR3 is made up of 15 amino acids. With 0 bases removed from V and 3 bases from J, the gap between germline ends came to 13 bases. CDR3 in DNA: TGCGCCAGCAGCTTGGATTGGAGTGGTCGCTACGAGCAGTACTTC. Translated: CASSLDWSGRYEQYF. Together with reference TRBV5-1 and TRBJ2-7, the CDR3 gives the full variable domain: KAGVTQTPRYLIKTRGQQVTLSCSPISGHRSVSWYQQTPGQGLQFLFEYFSETQRNKGNFPGRFSGRQFSNSRSEMNVSTLELGDSALYLCASSLDWSGRYEQYFGPGTRLTVT.

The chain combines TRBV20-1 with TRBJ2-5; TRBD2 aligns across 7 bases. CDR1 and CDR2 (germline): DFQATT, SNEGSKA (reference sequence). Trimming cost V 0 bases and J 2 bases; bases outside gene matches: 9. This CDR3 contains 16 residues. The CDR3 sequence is CSARDPGGSVQETQYF. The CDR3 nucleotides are TGCAGTGCTAGAGATCCCGGGGGGTCGGTACAAGAGACCCAGTACTTC.

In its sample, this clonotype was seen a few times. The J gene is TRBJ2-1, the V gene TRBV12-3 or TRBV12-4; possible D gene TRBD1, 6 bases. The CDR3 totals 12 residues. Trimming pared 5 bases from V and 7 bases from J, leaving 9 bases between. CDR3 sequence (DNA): TGTGCCAGCAGTGATGACAGGAATGAGCAGTTCTTC. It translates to CASSDDRNEQFF.

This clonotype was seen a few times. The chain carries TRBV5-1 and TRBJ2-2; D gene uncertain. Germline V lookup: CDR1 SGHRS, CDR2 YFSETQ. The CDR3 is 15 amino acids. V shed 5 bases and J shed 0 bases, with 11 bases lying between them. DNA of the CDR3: TGCGCCAGCAGAGCCCCTTTGACGAACACCGGGGAGCTGTTTTTT. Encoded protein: CASRAPLTNTGELFF.

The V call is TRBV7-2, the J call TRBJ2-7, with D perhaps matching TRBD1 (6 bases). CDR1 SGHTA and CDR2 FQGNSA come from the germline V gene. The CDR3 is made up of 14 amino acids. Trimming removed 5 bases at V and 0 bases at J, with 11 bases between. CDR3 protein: CASSQMDSSYEQYF. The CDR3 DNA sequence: TGTGCCAGCAGCCAGATGGACAGCTCCTACGAGCAGTACTTC.

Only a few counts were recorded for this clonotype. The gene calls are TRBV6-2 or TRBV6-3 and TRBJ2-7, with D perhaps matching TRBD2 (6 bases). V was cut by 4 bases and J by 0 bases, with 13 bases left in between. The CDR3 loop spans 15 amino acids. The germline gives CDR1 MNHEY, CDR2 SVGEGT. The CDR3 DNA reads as TGTGCCAGCAGTTCGACCGGGACTTACTCCTACGAGCAGTACTTC. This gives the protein CASSSTGTYSYEQYF.

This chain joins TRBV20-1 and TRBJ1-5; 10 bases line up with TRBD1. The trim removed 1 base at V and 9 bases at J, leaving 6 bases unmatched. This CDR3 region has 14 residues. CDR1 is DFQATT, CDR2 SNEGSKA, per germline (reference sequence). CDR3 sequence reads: CSARGGQGKGPQHF. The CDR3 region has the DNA TGCAGTGCTAGAGGGGGACAGGGGAAGGGGCCCCAGCATTTT.

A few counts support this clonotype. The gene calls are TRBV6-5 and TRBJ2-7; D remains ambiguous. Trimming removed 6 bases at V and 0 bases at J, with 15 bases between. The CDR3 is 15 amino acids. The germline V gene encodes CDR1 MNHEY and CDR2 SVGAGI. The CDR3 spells CASSPANGHSYEQYF. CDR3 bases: TGTGCCAGCAGCCCTGCTAACGGCCACTCCTACGAGCAGTACTTC.

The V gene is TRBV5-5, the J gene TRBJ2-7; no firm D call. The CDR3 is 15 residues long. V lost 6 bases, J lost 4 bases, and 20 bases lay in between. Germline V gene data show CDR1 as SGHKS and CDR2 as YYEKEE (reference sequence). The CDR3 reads CASIPGFGKSYEQYF. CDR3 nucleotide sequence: TGTGCCAGCATCCCGGGTTTTGGAAAAAGTTACGAGCAGTACTTC.